The T cell receptor (beta chain) described here comes from a study of somatic mutations in cytotoxic T cells in rheumatoid arthritis. There are 15 residues in the CDR3. Trimming stripped 0 bases from V and 3 bases from J, with 9 bases between. Per germline, CDR1 LGHNA and CDR2 YSLEER. A remark on this clone: Its specificity is unknown.

Study observations and caveats: The study found that the largest CD8+ clone exceeded 20% of CD8+ cells in about an eighth of the 65 patients. Between rheumatoid arthritis patients and age-matched healthy controls, CD8+ T-cell clonality showed no significant difference.

Repertoires were generated with immunoSEQ multiplex PCR, while TCRdb's copy carries only in-frame clones and drops some. The sample yields 35,000 to 40,000 clones, 70% to 85% seen once. The chain combines TRBV4-3 with TRBJ2-1; D gene ambiguous. The TCR was taken from a man aged 40-49 years in good health. The sample consisted of CD8+ T cells sorted from blood. In DNA, the CDR3 is TGCGCCAGCAGCCAAGATCGGCCCGGCTACAATGAGCAGTTCTTC. It specifies CASSQDRPGYNEQFF.